One sample yielded the 16 T cell receptor beta chains listed below, sequenced in a study of blood T cells in healthy people across ages. PCR was performed a second time for about 7 to 11 cycles using a sample-barcoded 5' primer and a J-beta primer mix. TCRdb used MiXCR to reprocess the 5' RACE reads, holding one entry per CDR3 protein. The table shows 1 million or so distinct CDR3 sequences, with less than 25% occurring only once. The same sample was also studied in work on T cells of mothers and their children.

Sequencing was performed on blood. Source of these receptors: a girl aged 2 to 10 in good health.

The chain joins TRBV29-1 to TRBJ1-1; the D gene is possibly TRBD1 (5 bases). This CDR3 spans 12 amino acids. With 6 bases removed from V and 5 bases from J, the gap between germline ends came to 13 bases. Germline CDR1 reads SQVTM; CDR2 reads ANQGSEA. The CDR3 region has the DNA TGCAGCGTGCAGGGTGTTGAAACTGAAGCTTTCTTT. Encoded protein: CSVQGVETEAFF.

The chain is built from TRBV28 and TRBJ2-3, with D perhaps being TRBD1 or TRBD2 (5 bases each). The germline CDR1 and CDR2 sequences are MDHEN and SYDVKM. The CDR3 is made up of 13 amino acids. Deletions cut 1 base from V and 10 bases from J, with 12 bases between. CDR3 residues: CASSLFSGGSQYF. The CDR3 DNA follows: TGTGCCAGCAGTTTATTTTCTGGGGGATCGCAGTATTTT.

The rearrangement joins TRBV27 to TRBJ2-3; 13 positions agree with TRBD2. This CDR3 spans 17 amino acids. J lost 6 bases, V lost 5 bases, and 11 bases had no gene match. Per germline, CDR1 MNHEY and CDR2 SMNVEV (reference sequence). The CDR3 region has the DNA TGTGCCAGCAGTCAGAGAGGACTAGCGGGAGAATTCGATACGCAGTATTTT. Translated: CASSQRGLAGEFDTQYF.

The chain couples TRBV4-1 to TRBJ2-7; D unresolved. CDR3 size: 14 residues. V lost 4 bases and J lost 2, with 12 bases in between. Germline lookup yields CDR1 MGHRA and CDR2 YSYEKL. This CDR3 is CASSPGPEAYEQYF. CDR3 bases: TGCGCCAGCAGCCCCGGACCCGAAGCCTACGAGCAGTACTTC.

The chain couples TRBV7-6 to TRBJ2-5; either TRBD1 or TRBD2 may fit D (6 bases each). Matching the DNA end better, TRBJ2-7 makes the J call doubtful. The CDR3 covers 17 residues. Germline assignment: CDR1 SGHVS and CDR2 FNYEAQ. CDR3 in amino acids: CASSLFSGGQNFYEQYF. In DNA form, the CDR3 reads TGTGCCAGCAGCTTATTTTCCGGGGGACAAAATTTCTACGAGCAGTACTTC.

This clonotype occurred a few times. The chain couples TRBV27 to TRBJ2-1; D remains unclear. The CDR3 sequence is 14 residues long. Trimming pared 0 bases from V and 4 bases from J, leaving 7 bases between. The germline V gene has CDR1 MNHEY and CDR2 SMNVEV (reference sequence). CDR3 protein: CASSLSAEYNEQFF. The CDR3 DNA reads TGTGCCAGCAGTTTATCGGCAGAATACAATGAGCAGTTCTTC.

This chain joins TRBV7-3 and TRBJ2-3; the D gene is possibly TRBD1 (6 bases). V lost 1 base and J 8 bases, leaving 10 bases between the germline ends. Germline V gene data show CDR1 as SGHTA and CDR2 as FQGTGA. There are 13 residues in the CDR3. CDR3 bases: TGTGCCAGCAGCTTAAGAGGGGGTGCTACGCAGTATTTT. As protein: CASSLRGGATQYF.

This clonotype was seen a handful of times. The chain carries TRBV3-1 and TRBJ2-5, with D unresolved. With the DNA end fitting TRBJ2-7 better, the J assignment may be wrong. The germline V gene has CDR1 LGHDT and CDR2 YNNKEL (reference sequence). The CDR3 runs 14 residues. CDR3 DNA sequence: TGTGCCAGCAGCTCACGGACGAACTCCTACGAGCAGTACTTC. This codes for CASSSRTNSYEQYF.

The genes are TRBV2 and TRBJ1-1; no clear D gene. The CDR3 is made up of 14 amino acids. The germline CDR1 and CDR2 sequences are SNHLY and FYNNEI. The V end was cut by 7 bases, the J end by 2 bases, with 14 bases between. CDR3 sequence (DNA): TGTGCCAGCACCTCGACGTTGGGCAACACTGAAGCTTTCTTT. Its translation is CASTSTLGNTEAFF.

The rearrangement joins TRBV11-2 to TRBJ2-7; D is undetermined. The CDR3 consists of 13 residues. V was pared by 3 bases and J by 7 bases, with 13 bases between. CDR1 is SGHAT and CDR2 is FQNNGV in the germline V gene. CDR3 sequence reads: CASSLGSLREQYF. CDR3 nucleotide sequence: TGTGCCAGCAGCTTGGGCTCTCTACGGGAGCAGTACTTC.

The chain carries TRBV10-3 and TRBJ2-1; the match to TRBD1 covers 9 bases. From germline, CDR1 is ENHRY and CDR2 SYGVKD. After removal of 11 bases from V and 2 bases from J, the junction contained 10 bases not matched to a gene. The CDR3 consists of 15 residues. Written as DNA, the CDR3 is TGTGCCGTAATTGACAGGGGGGCGACCTACAATGAGCAGTTCTTC. It encodes CAVIDRGATYNEQFF.

The chain joins TRBV7-9 to TRBJ1-4; 8 bases match TRBD1. From germline, CDR1 is SEHNR and CDR2 FQNEAQ (reference sequence). This CDR3 is built from 13 residues. J was trimmed by 6 bases and V by 7 bases; bases with no gene match: 4. DNA for the CDR3: TGTGCCAGCATCGGACAGGGTTATGAAAAACTGTTTTTT. Encoded protein: CASIGQGYEKLFF.

This clonotype was found a few times. The chain employs TRBV25-1 and TRBJ2-5; D unclear. Germline CDR1 and CDR2: MGHDK and SYGVNS. This CDR3 spans 15 amino acids. V was pared by 5 bases and J by 7 bases, with 20 bases between. DNA of the CDR3: TGTGCCAGCAGTCCCCAGTATGCCCCGAAGGGGACCCAGTACTTC. Its protein is CASSPQYAPKGTQYF.

V gene TRBV20-1 combines with J gene TRBJ2-1, with TRBD2 matching 8 bases. V shed 6 bases, J shed 6 bases, and the junction held 10 bases outside the gene matches. Germline CDR1 reads DFQATT; CDR2 reads SNEGSKA (reference sequence). CDR3 length: 14 amino acids. The CDR3 region is CSARTSGRGNEQFF. CDR3 nucleotide sequence: TGCAGTGCACGAACTAGCGGTCGGGGCAATGAGCAGTTCTTC.

About this clonotype itself: Germline is not matched at one junction end, which may reflect a read error. V gene TRBV7-9 combines with J gene TRBJ2-6; a possible D gene is TRBD1 (5 bases). The germline gives CDR1 SEHNR, CDR2 FQNEAQ (reference sequence). CDR3 length: 15 residues. CDR3 coding DNA: TGTGCCAGCAACTTATATACAGGACGGGCCAACGTCCTGACTTTC. Its translation is CASNLYTGRANVLTF. The complete variable domain, with remaining parts taken from reference TRBV7-9 and TRBJ2-6, reads DTGVSQNPRHKITKRGQNVTFRCDPISEHNRLYWYRQTLGQGPEFLTYFQNEAQLEKSRLLSDRFSAERPKGSFSTLEIQRTEQGDSAMYLCASNLYTGRANVLTFGAGSRLTVL.

This clonotype appeared a few times. V is TRBV4-1 and J is TRBJ2-3, with unresolved D. Trimming took off 0 bases at V and 8 bases at J, with 15 bases between the two ends. The CDR3 covers 15 residues. The germline gives CDR1 MGHRA, CDR2 YSYEKL. In DNA form, the CDR3 reads TGCGCCAGCAGCCAAGAGGGTAACTCCCGGGCTACGCAGTATTTT. This codes for CASSQEGNSRATQYF.